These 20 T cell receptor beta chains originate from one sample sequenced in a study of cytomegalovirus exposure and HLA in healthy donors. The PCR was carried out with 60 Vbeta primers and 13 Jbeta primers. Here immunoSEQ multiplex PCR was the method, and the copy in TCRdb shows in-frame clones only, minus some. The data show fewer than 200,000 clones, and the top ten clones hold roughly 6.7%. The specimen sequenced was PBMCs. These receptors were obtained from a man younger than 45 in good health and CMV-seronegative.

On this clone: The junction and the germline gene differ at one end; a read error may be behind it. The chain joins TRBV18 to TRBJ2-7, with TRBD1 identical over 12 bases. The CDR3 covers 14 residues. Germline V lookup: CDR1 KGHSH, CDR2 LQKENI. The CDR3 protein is CASQGQGAPYGQYF. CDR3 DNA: TGTGCCAGCCAGGGACAGGGGGCCCCATACGGGCAGTACTTC.

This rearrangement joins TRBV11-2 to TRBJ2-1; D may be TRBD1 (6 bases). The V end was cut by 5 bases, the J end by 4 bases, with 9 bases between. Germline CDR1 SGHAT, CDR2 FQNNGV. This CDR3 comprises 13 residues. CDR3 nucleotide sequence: TGTGCCAGCAGCCCCGGACAGTACAATGAGCAGTTCTTC. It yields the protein CASSPGQYNEQFF.

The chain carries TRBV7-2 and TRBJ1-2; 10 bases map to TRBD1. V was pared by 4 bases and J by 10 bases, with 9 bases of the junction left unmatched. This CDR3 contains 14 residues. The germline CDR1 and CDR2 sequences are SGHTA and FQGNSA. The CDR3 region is CASSWAGTGDYYTF. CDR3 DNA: TGTGCCAGCAGCTGGGCCGGGACAGGGGACTACTACACCTTC.

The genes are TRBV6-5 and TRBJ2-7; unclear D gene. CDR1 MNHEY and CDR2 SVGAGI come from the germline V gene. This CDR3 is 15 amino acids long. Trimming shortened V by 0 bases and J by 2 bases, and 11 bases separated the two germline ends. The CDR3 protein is CASSYSPDTAYEQYF. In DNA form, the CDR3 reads TGTGCCAGCAGTTACTCTCCAGATACCGCCTACGAGCAGTACTTC.

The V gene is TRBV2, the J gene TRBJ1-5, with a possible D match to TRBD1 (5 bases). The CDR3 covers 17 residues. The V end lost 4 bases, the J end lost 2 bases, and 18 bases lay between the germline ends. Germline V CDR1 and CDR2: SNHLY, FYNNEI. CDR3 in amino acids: CASSVVRGLEGNQPQHF. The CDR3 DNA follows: TGTGCCAGCAGTGTTGTAAGGGGCCTAGAGGGCAATCAGCCCCAGCATTTT.

CDR3 amino acids: CSATKGTGLYEQYF. For the CDR3, the DNA is TGCAGCGCCACGAAGGGAACAGGGCTTTACGAGCAGTACTTC. The chain uses TRBV29-1 and TRBJ2-7, with a weak D call TRBD1 (6 bases). The CDR3 covers 14 residues. Trimming shortened V by 7 bases and J by 4 bases, and 20 bases separated the two germline ends. CDR1 and CDR2 from the germline V gene are SQVTM and ANQGSEA.

CDR3 nucleotide sequence: TGTGCCAGCTCACCACGTACAGTAGATGGCTACACCTTC. As protein: CASSPRTVDGYTF. This chain links TRBV18 with TRBJ1-2; no reliable D call. Germline values: CDR1 KGHSH, CDR2 LQKENI. The CDR3 spans 13 residues. Trimming removed 1 base from V and 6 bases from J, with 9 bases in between.

CDR3 sequence (DNA): TGCAGCGGCGCGACTAGCGGGGGATACAATGAGCAGTTCTTC. Amino acid sequence: CSGATSGGYNEQFF. This sequence joins TRBV29-1 and TRBJ2-1; 12 positions match TRBD2. Germline V CDR1 and CDR2: SQVTM, ANQGSEA. CDR3 length: 14 residues. V gave up 7 bases and J gave up 4 bases; unmatched junction bases: 5.

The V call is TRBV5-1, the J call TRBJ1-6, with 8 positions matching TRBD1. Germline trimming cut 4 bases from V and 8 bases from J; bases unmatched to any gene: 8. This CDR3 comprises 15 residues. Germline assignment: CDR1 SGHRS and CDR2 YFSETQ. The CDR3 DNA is TGCGCCAGCAGCCTCTCCCCAGGGGGCGATTCACCCCTCCACTTT. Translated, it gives CASSLSPGGDSPLHF.

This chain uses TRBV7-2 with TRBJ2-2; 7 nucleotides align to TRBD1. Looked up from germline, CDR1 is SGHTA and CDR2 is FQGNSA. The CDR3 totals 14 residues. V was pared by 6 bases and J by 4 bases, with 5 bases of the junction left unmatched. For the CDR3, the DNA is TGTGCCAGCAGGGCGACAGGGCTCACCGGGGAGCTGTTTTTT. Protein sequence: CASRATGLTGELFF.

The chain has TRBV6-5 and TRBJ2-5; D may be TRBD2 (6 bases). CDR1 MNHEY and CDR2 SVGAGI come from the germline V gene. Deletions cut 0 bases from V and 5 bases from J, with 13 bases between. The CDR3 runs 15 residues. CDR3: CASSYSSPSEETQYF. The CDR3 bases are TGTGCCAGCAGTTACTCGAGCCCTAGCGAGGAGACCCAGTACTTC.

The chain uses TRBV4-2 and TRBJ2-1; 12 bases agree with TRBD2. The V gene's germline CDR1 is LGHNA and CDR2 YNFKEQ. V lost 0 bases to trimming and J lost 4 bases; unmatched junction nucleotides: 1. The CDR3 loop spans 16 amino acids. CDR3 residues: CASSQEGTSGYNEQFF. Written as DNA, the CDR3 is TGTGCCAGCAGCCAAGAGGGGACTAGCGGGTACAATGAGCAGTTCTTC.

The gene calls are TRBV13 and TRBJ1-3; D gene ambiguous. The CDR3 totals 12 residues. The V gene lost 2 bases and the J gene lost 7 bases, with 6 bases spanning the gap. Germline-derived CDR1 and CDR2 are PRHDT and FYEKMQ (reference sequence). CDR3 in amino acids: CASSLTFNTIYF. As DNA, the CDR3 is TGTGCCAGCAGCTTAACTTTTAACACCATATATTTT.

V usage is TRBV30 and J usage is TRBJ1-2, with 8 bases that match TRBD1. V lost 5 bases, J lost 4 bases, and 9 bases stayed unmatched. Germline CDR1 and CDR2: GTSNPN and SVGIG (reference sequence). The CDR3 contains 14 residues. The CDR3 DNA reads TGTGCCTGGGACCCGTTAGACAGGGGCTATGGCTACACCTTC. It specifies CAWDPLDRGYGYTF.

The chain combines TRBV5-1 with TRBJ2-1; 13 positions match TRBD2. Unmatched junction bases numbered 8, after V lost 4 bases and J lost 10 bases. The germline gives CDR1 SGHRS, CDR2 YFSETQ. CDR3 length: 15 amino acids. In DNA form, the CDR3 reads TGCGCCAGCAGCGCGGGACTAGCGGGGAATCGGGAGCAGTTCTTC. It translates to CASSAGLAGNREQFF.

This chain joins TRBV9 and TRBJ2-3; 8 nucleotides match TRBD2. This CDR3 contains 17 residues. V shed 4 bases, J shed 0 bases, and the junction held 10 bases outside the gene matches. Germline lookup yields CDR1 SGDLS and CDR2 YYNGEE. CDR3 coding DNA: TGTGCCAGCAGCCCGCACCGGGGGGGAGTTAGCACAGATACGCAGTATTTT. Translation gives CASSPHRGGVSTDTQYF.

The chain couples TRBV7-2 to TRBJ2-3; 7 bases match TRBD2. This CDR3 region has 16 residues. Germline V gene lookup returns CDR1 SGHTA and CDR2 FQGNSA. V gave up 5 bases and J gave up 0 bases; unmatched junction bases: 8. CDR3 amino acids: CASSRDYSSSTDTQYF. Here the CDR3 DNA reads TGTGCCAGCAGCAGGGACTACTCTTCTAGCACAGATACGCAGTATTTT.

The CDR3 loop reads CASSQAWDNTDTQYF. CDR3 nucleotide sequence: TGCGCCAGCAGCCAAGCCTGGGACAACACAGATACGCAGTATTTT. The chain recombines TRBV4-1 with TRBJ2-3; tentative D call: TRBD1 (6 bases). V shed 1 base and J shed 2 bases, with 10 bases lying between them. Germline V gives CDR1 MGHRA, CDR2 YSYEKL. CDR3 length equals 15 residues.

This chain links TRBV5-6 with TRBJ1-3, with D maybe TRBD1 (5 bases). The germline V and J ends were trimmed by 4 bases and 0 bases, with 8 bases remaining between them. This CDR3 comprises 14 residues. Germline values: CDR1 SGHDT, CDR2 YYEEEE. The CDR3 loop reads CASSTDTSGNTIYF. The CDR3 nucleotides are TGTGCCAGCAGCACGGACACCTCTGGAAACACCATATATTTT.

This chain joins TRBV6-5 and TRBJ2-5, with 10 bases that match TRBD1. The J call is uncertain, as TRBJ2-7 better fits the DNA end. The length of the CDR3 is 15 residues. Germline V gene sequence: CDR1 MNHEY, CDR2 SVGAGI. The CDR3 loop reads CASSYRRTGGNEQYF. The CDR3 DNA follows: TGTGCCAGCAGTTACCGGCGGACAGGGGGGAACGAGCAGTACTTC.